The sample holds many counts of the clone carrying this T cell receptor (beta chain). A junction end diverges from the germline sequence, so it may reflect a read error. The data derive from a study of HIV-infected patients and healthy controls. MiXCR, applied by TCRdb to the 5' RACE reads, yields one record per CDR3 protein. This table holds some 17,000 distinct CDR3 sequences, less than 20% found once. The source of this sequence is a human donor in good health. The sample comprised CD8+ T cells from blood.

The DNA for the CDR3 is TGCAGCGCAAAGGGGGGGTCCGGGGCCAACGTTCTGACTTTC. Residues: CSAKGGSGANVLTF. V and J are TRBV29-1 and TRBJ2-6; tentatively, D is TRBD2 (7 bases). The CDR3 length is 14 residues. Germline CDR1 and CDR2: SQVTM and ANQGSEA.